Following are 2 T cell receptor beta chains from one sample sequenced in a study of metastatic and nonmetastatic thyroid tumors. All patients were untreated before thyroid surgery. MiXCR was used by TCRdb to re-call the PCR reads. The profile covers about 56,000 clones, with roughly 30% appearing a single time and less than 20% taken by the ten largest. Material: blood. The receptors come from a female donor with papillary thyroid cancer or a benign thyroid nodule (not recorded which). Some clones in this sample may be carry-over from other donors' samples.

The rearrangement joins TRBV20-1 to TRBJ2-3; TRBD2 matches at 11 bases. Trimming took 3 bases from V and 0 from J; bases not matched to a gene: 5. The germline V gene encodes CDR1 DFQATT and CDR2 SNEGSKA (reference sequence). The CDR3 runs 16 residues. CDR3 nucleotides: TGCAGTGCTAGTCCCCGACTAGCGGGAAGCACAGATACGCAGTATTTT. Encoded protein: CSASPRLAGSTDTQYF.

This clone was picked up a small number of times. The chain joins TRBV5-1 to TRBJ1-2; D is uncertain. This CDR3 contains 14 residues. V was clipped by 0 bases and J by 6 bases, with 12 bases between them. CDR1 SGHRS and CDR2 YFSETQ come from the germline V gene. CDR3 residues: CASSLDGGWNGYTF. The DNA of the CDR3 is TGCGCCAGCAGCTTGGACGGCGGCTGGAATGGCTACACCTTC.